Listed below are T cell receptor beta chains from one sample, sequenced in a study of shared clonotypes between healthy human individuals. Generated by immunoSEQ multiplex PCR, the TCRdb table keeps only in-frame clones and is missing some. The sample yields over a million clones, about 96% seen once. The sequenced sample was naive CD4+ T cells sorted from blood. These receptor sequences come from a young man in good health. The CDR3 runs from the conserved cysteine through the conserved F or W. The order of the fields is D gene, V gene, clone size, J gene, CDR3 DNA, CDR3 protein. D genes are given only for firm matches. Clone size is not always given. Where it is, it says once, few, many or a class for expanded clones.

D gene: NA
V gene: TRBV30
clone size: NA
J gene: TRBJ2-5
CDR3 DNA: TGTGCCTGGAGTACAACTTCTCGGACCCAGTACTTC
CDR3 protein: CAWSTTSRTQYF

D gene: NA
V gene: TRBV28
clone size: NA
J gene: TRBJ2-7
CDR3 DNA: TGTGCCAGCAGTTCGACCCACGAGCAGTACTTC
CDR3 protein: CASSSTHEQYF

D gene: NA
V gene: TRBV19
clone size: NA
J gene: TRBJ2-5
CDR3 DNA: TGTGCCAGTAGCGGCGATATGGGCAAGGGAGGAGAGACCCAGTACTTC
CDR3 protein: CASSGDMGKGGETQYF

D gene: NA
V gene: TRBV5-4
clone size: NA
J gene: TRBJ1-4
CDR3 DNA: TGTGCCAGCAGCTTGTACCGTGCAACTAATGAAAAACTGTTTTTT
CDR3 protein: CASSLYRATNEKLFF

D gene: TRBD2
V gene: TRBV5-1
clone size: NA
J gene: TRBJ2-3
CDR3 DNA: TGCGCCAGCAGCCGAAGTCCTATCGCGGGAGCCTCCTCAGATACGCAGTATTTT
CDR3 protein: CASSRSPIAGASSDTQYF

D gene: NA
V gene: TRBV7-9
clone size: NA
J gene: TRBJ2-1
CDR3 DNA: TGTGCCAGCAGCTTAGTGGCCGGCGACAATGAGCAGTTCTTC
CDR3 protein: CASSLVAGDNEQFF

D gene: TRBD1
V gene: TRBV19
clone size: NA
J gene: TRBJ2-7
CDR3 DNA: TGTGCCAGTAGCAGACCGGGACAGGGTAGAGTTGAGCAGTACTTC
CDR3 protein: CASSRPGQGRVEQYF

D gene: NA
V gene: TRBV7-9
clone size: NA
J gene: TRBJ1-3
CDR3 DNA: TGTGCCAGCAGCTCCCCCGGGGCATCCTCTGGAAACACCATATATTTT
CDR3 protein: CASSSPGASSGNTIYF

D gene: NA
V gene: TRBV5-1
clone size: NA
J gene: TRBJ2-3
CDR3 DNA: TGCGCCAGCAGCCCTAATAGTCCCCTCACAGATACGCAGTATTTT
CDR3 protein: CASSPNSPLTDTQYF

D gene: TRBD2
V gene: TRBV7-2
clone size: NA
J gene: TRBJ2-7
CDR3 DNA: TGTGCCAGCAGAAAGGGGATTAGCGGGATGTTGTACGAGCAGTACTTC
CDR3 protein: CASRKGISGMLYEQYF

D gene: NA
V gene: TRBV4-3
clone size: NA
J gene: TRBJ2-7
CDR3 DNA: TGCGCCAGCAGCCAACGGGCATGGGGAAACTCCTACGAGCAGTACTTC
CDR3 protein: CASSQRAWGNSYEQYF

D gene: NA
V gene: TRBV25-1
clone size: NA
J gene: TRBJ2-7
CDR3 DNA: TGTGCCAGCAGTGACCCTGGGACTTCTTACGAGCAGTACTTC
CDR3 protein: CASSDPGTSYEQYF

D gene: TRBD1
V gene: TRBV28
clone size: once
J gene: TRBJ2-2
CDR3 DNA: TGTGCCAGCACCATACAGGGGATCGGCACCGGGGAGCTGTTTTTT
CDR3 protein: CASTIQGIGTGELFF

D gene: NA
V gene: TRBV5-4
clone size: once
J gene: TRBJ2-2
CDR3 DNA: TGTGCCAGCAGCTTGTTCGAGGGGGAGACCGGCGGGGAGCTGTTTTTT
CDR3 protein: CASSLFEGETGGELFF

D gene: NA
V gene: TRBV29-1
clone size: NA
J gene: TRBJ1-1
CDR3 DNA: TGCAGCGTTGTGAGAGGGAGCGATGAAGCTTTCTTT
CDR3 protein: CSVVRGSDEAFF

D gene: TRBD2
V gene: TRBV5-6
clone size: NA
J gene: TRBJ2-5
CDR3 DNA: TGTGCCAGCAGCAAGAGGGAGGGTTCAGAGACCCAGTACTTC
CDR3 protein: CASSKREGSETQYF

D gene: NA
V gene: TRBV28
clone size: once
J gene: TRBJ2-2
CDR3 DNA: TGTGCCAGCAGTTTATCGGTGGGGGGCGGGGAGCTGTTTTTT
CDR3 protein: CASSLSVGGGELFF

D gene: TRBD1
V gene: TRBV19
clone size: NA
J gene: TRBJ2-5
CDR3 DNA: TGTGCCAGTAGGGACAGGGGAAGAGAGACCCAGTACTTC
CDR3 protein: CASRDRGRETQYF

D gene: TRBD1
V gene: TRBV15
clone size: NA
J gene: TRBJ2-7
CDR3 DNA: TGTGCCACCAGCCTAAACAGGGGGCGCTTTTTGAGCTCCTACGAGCAGTACTTC
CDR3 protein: CATSLNRGRFLSSYEQYF

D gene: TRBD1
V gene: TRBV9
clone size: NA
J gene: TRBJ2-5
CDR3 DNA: TGTGCCAGCAGCGTAGACGCCAGGGGGCCGGAAGAGACCCAGTACTTC
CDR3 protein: CASSVDARGPEETQYF

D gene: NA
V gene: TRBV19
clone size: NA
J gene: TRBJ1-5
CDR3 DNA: TGTGCCAGTAAGGCCCAGGGCTACAATCAGCCCCAGCATTTT
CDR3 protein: CASKAQGYNQPQHF

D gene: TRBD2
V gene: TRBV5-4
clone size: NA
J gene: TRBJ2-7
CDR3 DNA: TGTGCCAGCAGGGGTACAGCGGGAAGCTCCTACGAGCAGTACTTC
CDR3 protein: CASRGTAGSSYEQYF

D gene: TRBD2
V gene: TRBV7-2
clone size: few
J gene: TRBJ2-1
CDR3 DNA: TGTGCCAGCAGCTTAGAGGGGACTAGCGGGAGACACTACAATGAGCAGTTCTTC
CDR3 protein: CASSLEGTSGRHYNEQFF

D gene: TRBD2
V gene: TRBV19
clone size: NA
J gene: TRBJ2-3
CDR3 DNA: TGTGCCAGTAGTATGAAATCGGCTAGCGGGGGAACAGATACGCAGTATTTT
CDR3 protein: CASSMKSASGGTDTQYF

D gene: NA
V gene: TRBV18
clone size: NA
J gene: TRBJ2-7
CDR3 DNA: TGTGCCAGCTCACCAGGTTGGGACTCCTACGAGCAGTACTTC
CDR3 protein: CASSPGWDSYEQYF

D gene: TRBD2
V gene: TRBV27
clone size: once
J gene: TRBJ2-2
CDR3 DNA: TGTGCCAGCAGAGATAGGAGCGGGACGAACACCGGGGAGCTGTTTTTT
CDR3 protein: CASRDRSGTNTGELFF

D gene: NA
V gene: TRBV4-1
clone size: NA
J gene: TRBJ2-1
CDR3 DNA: TGCGCCAGCAGCCACCAGGACCGGGACAATGAGCAGTTCTTC
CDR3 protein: CASSHQDRDNEQFF

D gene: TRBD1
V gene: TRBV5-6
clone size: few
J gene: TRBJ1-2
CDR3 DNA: TGTGCCAGCAGCGAATGGACAGGGCCCAGTGGCTACACCTTC
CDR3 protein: CASSEWTGPSGYTF